Listed below are T cell receptor beta chains from one sample, sequenced in a study of T-cell memory formation after mild COVID-19. TCRdb processed the 5' RACE reads anew with MiXCR; each CDR3 protein has one entry. The table records 400,000 to 550,000 distinct CDR3 sequences, 20% to 30% of them present only once. The sequenced sample was PBMCs or a T cell subset sorted from them (not recorded which). The receptors stem from an adult woman who had mild COVID-19 (a few samples of this study predate the infection). Cell type and time point are not known. CDR3s include the opening cysteine and the closing phenylalanine or tryptophan. The order of the fields is clone size, V gene, J gene, D gene, CDR3 DNA, CDR3 protein. D genes are given only for firm matches. Clone size is given for some rows only: seen once, a few or many times, or a class if the clone is expanded.

clone size: NA; V gene: TRBV5-1; J gene: TRBJ1-2; D gene: NA; CDR3 DNA: TGCGCCAGCAGCTTGAATGGAAGGGATGGCTACACCTTC; CDR3 protein: CASSLNGRDGYTF
clone size: NA; V gene: TRBV20-1; J gene: TRBJ2-7; D gene: NA; CDR3 DNA: TGCAGTGCTAGTAAGGCCATGAGCTCCTACGAGCAGTACTTC; CDR3 protein: CSASKAMSSYEQYF
clone size: NA; V gene: TRBV5-5; J gene: TRBJ2-2; D gene: TRBD2; CDR3 DNA: TGTGCCAGCAGCCTACTTGCAAGCGGGGGGGCCACCGGGGAGCTGTTTTTT; CDR3 protein: CASSLLASGGATGELFF
clone size: NA; V gene: TRBV6-5; J gene: TRBJ1-4; D gene: NA; CDR3 DNA: TGTGCCAGCAGTCCTTCACGTCTTAGAGGGGGTGAAAAACTGTTTTTT; CDR3 protein: CASSPSRLRGGEKLFF
clone size: NA; V gene: TRBV5-1; J gene: TRBJ2-7; D gene: NA; CDR3 DNA: TGCGCCAGCTTCGACAATTCCCTCTCCTACGAGCAGTACTTC; CDR3 protein: CASFDNSLSYEQYF
clone size: NA; V gene: TRBV12-3/TRBV12-4; J gene: TRBJ1-4; D gene: NA; CDR3 DNA: TGTGCCAGCAGTCCAGTCAATAAAGGTGAAAAACTGTTTTTT; CDR3 protein: CASSPVNKGEKLFF
clone size: few; V gene: TRBV6-6; J gene: TRBJ1-1; D gene: NA; CDR3 DNA: TGTGCCAGCAGGTTGGATAGGCTGAACACTGAAGCTTTCTTT; CDR3 protein: CASRLDRLNTEAFF
clone size: few; V gene: TRBV7-2; J gene: TRBJ2-5; D gene: TRBD2; CDR3 DNA: TGTGCCAGCAGCTTAGCGATGGGGAGGCGGACTAGCGGCACAAGGTTGGAGACCCAGTACTTC; CDR3 protein: CASSLAMGRRTSGTRLETQYF
clone size: NA; V gene: TRBV12-3/TRBV12-4; J gene: TRBJ2-3; D gene: TRBD2; CDR3 DNA: TGTGCCAGCAGTTTGCCGGCTAGCGGCTCCCCGGATACGCAGTATTTT; CDR3 protein: CASSLPASGSPDTQYF
clone size: few; V gene: TRBV9; J gene: TRBJ2-1; D gene: TRBD1; CDR3 DNA: TGTGCCAGCAGCCCCGACAGGGGGCTAAGTGAGCAGTTCTTC; CDR3 protein: CASSPDRGLSEQFF
clone size: few; V gene: TRBV27; J gene: TRBJ2-7; D gene: NA; CDR3 DNA: TGTGCCAGCAGTTTCTCAGGTAGGGGCAGGGAGATCGAGCAGTACTTC; CDR3 protein: CASSFSGRGREIEQYF
clone size: NA; V gene: TRBV3-1; J gene: TRBJ1-1; D gene: NA; CDR3 DNA: TGTGCCAGCAGCCAAGAATGGGGAAACACTGAAGCTTTCTTT; CDR3 protein: CASSQEWGNTEAFF
clone size: NA; V gene: TRBV12-3/TRBV12-4; J gene: TRBJ2-2; D gene: NA; CDR3 DNA: TGTGCCAGCACCCTGGGGGGCCCGCACCGGGAGCTGTTTTTT; CDR3 protein: CASTLGGPHRELFF
clone size: NA; V gene: TRBV5-1; J gene: TRBJ2-7; D gene: NA; CDR3 DNA: TGCGCCAGCAGCTTCGACAGTGGGATCTACGAGCAGTACTTC; CDR3 protein: CASSFDSGIYEQYF
clone size: NA; V gene: TRBV5-1; J gene: TRBJ2-3; D gene: NA; CDR3 DNA: TGCGCCAGCAGCCCCCAGGACTCTCCGGTCGCCACAGATACGCAGTATTTT; CDR3 protein: CASSPQDSPVATDTQYF
clone size: NA; V gene: TRBV29-1; J gene: TRBJ2-3; D gene: NA; CDR3 DNA: TGCAGCGTAGTTAGGGGGGGTACGCAGTATTTT; CDR3 protein: CSVVRGGTQYF
clone size: few; V gene: TRBV12-3/TRBV12-4; J gene: TRBJ2-4; D gene: NA; CDR3 DNA: TGTGCCAGCAGCCCTCTTCAAGCCAAAAACATTCAGTACTTC; CDR3 protein: CASSPLQAKNIQYF
clone size: NA; V gene: TRBV12-3/TRBV12-4; J gene: TRBJ1-5; D gene: NA; CDR3 DNA: TGTGCCAGCAGGTCTGACAGGAATCAGCCCCAGCATTTT; CDR3 protein: CASRSDRNQPQHF
clone size: NA; V gene: TRBV7-2; J gene: TRBJ2-1; D gene: NA; CDR3 DNA: TGTGCCAGCAGCTTCAGGACTGGGGCAGCGGATGAGCAGTTCTTC; CDR3 protein: CASSFRTGAADEQFF
clone size: few; V gene: TRBV6-6; J gene: TRBJ1-5; D gene: NA; CDR3 DNA: TGTGCCAGCAGTTACCCCTTAGGGCAGCATACCCTTAGCAATCAGCCCCAGCATTTT; CDR3 protein: CASSYPLGQHTLSNQPQHF
clone size: few; V gene: TRBV6-5; J gene: TRBJ2-2; D gene: NA; CDR3 DNA: TGTGCCAGCAGTTTCGCCGCCTCCCGCCGCAGGACCGGGGAGCTGTTTTTT; CDR3 protein: CASSFAASRRRTGELFF
clone size: NA; V gene: TRBV20-1; J gene: TRBJ2-5; D gene: NA; CDR3 DNA: TGCAGTGCTAGACCGACGGCGGGAAAAGAGACCCAGTACTTC; CDR3 protein: CSARPTAGKETQYF
clone size: few; V gene: TRBV7-9; J gene: TRBJ2-3; D gene: TRBD1; CDR3 DNA: TGTGCCAGCAGCCCCTCAGGGGGCTGGTCCCCTATCACAGATACGCAGTATTTT; CDR3 protein: CASSPSGGWSPITDTQYF
clone size: few; V gene: TRBV2; J gene: TRBJ2-3; D gene: NA; CDR3 DNA: TGTGCCAGCATGCCGACTAGCACAGATACGCAGTATTTT; CDR3 protein: CASMPTSTDTQYF
clone size: NA; V gene: TRBV28; J gene: TRBJ2-3; D gene: TRBD1; CDR3 DNA: TGTGCCAGCAGTCCCCCGGGACAGGGGATCCCAGATACGCAGTATTTT; CDR3 protein: CASSPPGQGIPDTQYF
clone size: few; V gene: TRBV7-3; J gene: TRBJ2-2; D gene: NA; CDR3 DNA: TGTGCCAGCAGCTTAGATCTCTGGACCGGGGAGCTGTTTTTT; CDR3 protein: CASSLDLWTGELFF
clone size: NA; V gene: TRBV19; J gene: TRBJ2-7; D gene: NA; CDR3 DNA: TGTGCCAGTAGTATGGTAAGGCAAGGAGCCTACGAGCAGTACTTC; CDR3 protein: CASSMVRQGAYEQYF
clone size: NA; V gene: TRBV5-1; J gene: TRBJ2-7; D gene: NA; CDR3 DNA: TGCGCCAGCAGCCCCAGACAGGACTCCTACGAGCAGTACTTC; CDR3 protein: CASSPRQDSYEQYF